The subject of this entry is one T cell receptor (beta chain). No cognate antigen has been identified for it. No much larger clone is present one base from it, and per-base qualities are unavailable. The sample originates from a study of T-cell reconstitution after alpha-beta-depleted transplantation in children (dated by TCRdb to about 2016). At the level of the whole study: The study quantitatively tracked T-cell immune reconstitution after TCRalphabeta/CD19-depleted allogeneic hematopoietic cell transplantation in children using TCR repertoire profiling. The full study reports these points: In some patients, the high TCRbeta diversity seen at day 60 was put down to recipient T cells and intrathymic progenitors that had survived conditioning. Over the following months the frequencies of hyperexpanded clones went down, and after one year T-cell counts and TCRbeta diversity were mostly credited to newly produced T cells. The apparently early alphabetaT-cell count recovery about two months after transplant was reportedly dependent on only several hundred rapidly expanded clones derived from non-depleted graft cells.

The library was produced with PCR. The instrument was an Illumina HiSeq 2500. To normalize quantification of the TCRbeta repertoire, the TCR libraries were built with molecular barcoding that relied on unique molecular identifiers. Using fastp at Q25 and MiXCR, TCRdb reprocessed the public reads and kept productive beta chains. Under each unique CDR3 protein, matching rows form one entry showing the most common genes and DNA. This sample lists 250,000 to 350,000 distinct CDR3 sequences; around 25% were detected once. Together, the top ten hold 11% of the sample. Including the terminal cysteine and phenylalanine, the CDR3 comprises 15 residues. The only DNA kept is the CDR3, 45 bases in frame from the first base. Based on the germline V gene, the CDR1 and CDR2 sequences are SGHDT and YYEEEE. V is trimmed back by 4 bases and J by 2 bases, and the junction contains 7 bases that no gene match accounts for.

According to the study, the label for this sample's treatment or condition signals: allogeneic hematopoietic cell transplantation with graft depleted of TCRalphabeta T cells and CD19 B cells. The children who served as transplant recipients had been given grafts of TCRalphabeta/CD19-depleted allogeneic hematopoietic cells. This material consisted of PBMCs, mostly from graft donor cells, taken 180 days after TCRalphabeta/CD19-depleted stem cell transplant. The sequence is built from TRBV5-6 and TRBJ2-3, and 7 junctional nucleotides match TRBD2. The TCR comes from a male patient younger than 18 who had a stem cell transplant for acute lymphoblastic leukemia, so the T cells may come from the graft donor. The DNA reads TGTGCCAGCAGCCCTCTAGCGGAGGCCACAGATACGCAGTATTTT. This yields the protein CASSPLAEATDTQYF.